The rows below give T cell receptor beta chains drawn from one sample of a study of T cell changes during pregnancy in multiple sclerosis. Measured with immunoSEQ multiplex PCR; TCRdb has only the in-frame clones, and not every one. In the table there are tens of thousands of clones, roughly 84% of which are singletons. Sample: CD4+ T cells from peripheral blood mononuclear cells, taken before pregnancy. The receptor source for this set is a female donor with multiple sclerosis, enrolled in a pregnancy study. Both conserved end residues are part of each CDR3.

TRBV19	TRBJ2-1	CASSQGQGVWEQFF
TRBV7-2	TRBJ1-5	CASSPGRGEFPQHF
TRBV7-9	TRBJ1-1	CASSSYREWNTEAFF
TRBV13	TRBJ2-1	CASSPTPKIPGLEQWGEQFF
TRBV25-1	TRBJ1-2	CASSEYGVGYTF
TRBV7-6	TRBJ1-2	CASSPRTTGHYGYTF
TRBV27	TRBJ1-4	CASATGGREKLFF
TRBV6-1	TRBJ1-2	CASSATETGNYGYTF
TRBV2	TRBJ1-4	CASSSIPPRRDEKLFF
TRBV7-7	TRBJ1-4	CASSPVTATNEKLFF
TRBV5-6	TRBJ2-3	CASSRATSEGGTQYF